This T cell receptor (beta chain) was identified during a study of blood T cell repertoires in COVID-19. Turning to the study itself: PBMCs, B-cell-depleted T cells, or T cells provided the cDNA or gDNA that made up the material.

Those enrolled, adults aged 18 to 89 years, came from around 25 US areas. Grouping used clinical history reported by participants in a survey and questionnaire. Donors of Cohort 3 who recovered were those that had two negative PCRs, clearance, or symptom resolution. Produced via immunoSEQ multiplex PCR; TCRdb's table is partial and in-frame only. Of around 190,000 clones in the sample, about 90% were seen once. Sequencing was carried out using PBMCs or T cells enriched from blood (not recorded which). The origin of this receptor is a woman younger than 30 who had recovered from COVID-19.

DNA of the CDR3: TGCGCCAGCAGCACCACCAGGGGAGACAATGAGCAGTTCTTC. It yields the protein CASSTTRGDNEQFF. This chain connects TRBV4-1 to TRBJ2-1; a weak D match, TRBD1 (6 bases). Trimming shortened V by 5 bases and J by 5 bases, and 13 bases separated the two germline ends. The CDR3 contains 14 residues. Germline CDR1 reads MGHRA; CDR2 reads YSYEKL.